These T cell receptor beta chains were read from a single sample in a study of shared clonotypes between healthy human individuals. Clones were sequenced by immunoSEQ multiplex PCR, and TCRdb holds only the in-frame ones, with some missing. The sample lists about 2.2 million clones, 93% seen once, with about 1.6% in the top ten. The sample was naive CD8+ T cells from PBMCs. These receptors were taken from a man between 18 and 35 years old in good health. Some clones in this sample may be carry-over from other donors' samples. The CDR3 runs from the conserved cysteine through the conserved F or W. A D gene is named only where the DNA matches it firmly. The listing skips clone size in some rows; elsewhere it reads once, few, many or a size class.

D,J,size,V,DNA,CDR3
.,TRBJ2-7,.,TRBV9,TGTGCCAGCAGCTTCCTTCCGAGCTCCTACGAGCAGTACTTC,CASSFLPSSYEQYF
.,TRBJ1-1,once,TRBV6-5,TGTGCCAGCAGTTACTCGCGGCAGAACACTGAAGCTTTCTTT,CASSYSRQNTEAFF
.,TRBJ1-2,.,TRBV7-9,TGTGCCAGCAGCATTTTACAGGGTGCTGGCTACACCTTC,CASSILQGAGYTF
.,TRBJ2-2,.,TRBV6-1,TGTGCCAGCAGTGAAGCCGTGGGCGGGGAGAACACCGGGGAGCTGTTTTTT,CASSEAVGGENTGELFF
.,TRBJ2-7,.,TRBV5-1,TGCGCCAGCAGCTTGGTCGCAGGGCTGTACGAGCAGTACTTC,CASSLVAGLYEQYF
.,TRBJ2-7,.,TRBV18,TGTGCCAGCTCACCAGTGGGGGGCCGGGACGAGCAGTACTTC,CASSPVGGRDEQYF
.,TRBJ2-7,once,TRBV7-8,TGTGCCAGCAGCGACATCATCTACGAGCAGTACTTC,CASSDIIYEQYF
.,TRBJ2-7,.,TRBV7-9,TGTGCCAGCAGCTCGGGGGGCGGGACAAACTCCTACGAGCAGTACTTC,CASSSGGGTNSYEQYF
.,TRBJ2-7,.,TRBV6-1,TGTGCCAGCAGTGGACAGGACCCCCCCTACGAGCAGTACTTC,CASSGQDPPYEQYF
.,TRBJ2-7,few,TRBV27,TGTGCCAGCAGTTTAGACTCGACCTACGAGCAGTACTTC,CASSLDSTYEQYF
TRBD1,TRBJ1-5,.,TRBV7-2,TGTGCCAGCAGCCCGAGGGACAGGGCCCTCAATCAGCCCCAGCATTTT,CASSPRDRALNQPQHF
TRBD1,TRBJ2-1,.,TRBV19,TGTGCCAGTAGTACGTCGGGACAGACCTACAATGAGCAGTTCTTC,CASSTSGQTYNEQFF
.,TRBJ2-4,.,TRBV5-1,TGCGCCAGCAGATCCAATGAGGGGCTAGCCAAAAACATTCAGTACTTC,CASRSNEGLAKNIQYF
.,TRBJ2-2,.,TRBV10-2,TGCGCCAGCAATGAAATACCCGGGACCGGGGAGCTGTTTTTT,CASNEIPGTGELFF
TRBD2,TRBJ2-7,.,TRBV27,TGTGCCAGCAGTCCCCTTTTAGCGGGGGCCTACGAGCAGTACTTC,CASSPLLAGAYEQYF
.,TRBJ2-7,.,TRBV13,TGTGCCAGCAGTTCTTCCGGGGGCTACGAGCAGTACTTC,CASSSSGGYEQYF
.,TRBJ2-1,.,TRBV10-2,TGCGCCAGCAGTGAGGGGGCAGAGGTATACAATGAGCAGTTCTTC,CASSEGAEVYNEQFF
.,TRBJ1-1,.,TRBV11-2,TGTGCCAGCAGCTTATACCCCCGCAGGGACCAAAACACTGAAGCTTTCTTT,CASSLYPRRDQNTEAFF
.,TRBJ2-3,.,TRBV28,TGTGCCAGCAGTTTTTATCCCCTCGGGGCTACAGATACGCAGTATTTT,CASSFYPLGATDTQYF
.,TRBJ1-1,.,TRBV28,TGTGCCAGCAGTCCTCGGCCTTCTCGGTACACTGAAGCTTTCTTT,CASSPRPSRYTEAFF
.,TRBJ2-7,.,TRBV6-1,TGTGCCAGCAGTGAAGCCTACGGGCACAGCTCCTACGAGCAGTACTTC,CASSEAYGHSSYEQYF
TRBD1,TRBJ1-2,.,TRBV25-1,TGTGCCAGCAGCCATGGGACAGGAGGATATGGCTACACCTTC,CASSHGTGGYGYTF